This TCR beta chain was observed in a study of technical replicates of blood from several donors. The CDR3 extends over 16 amino acids. V lost 2 bases to trimming and J lost 1 base; unmatched junction nucleotides: 4. The germline gives CDR1 SGHRS, CDR2 YFSETQ. Some clones are missing from TCRdb's copy, which holds only in-frame ones; the method was immunoSEQ multiplex PCR. Among 85,000 to 100,000 clones, approximately 94% were seen once, and the ten largest hold 0.2% to 0.25%. The sequence derives from a human donor in good health. This sequence joins TRBV5-1 and TRBJ2-2; 8 positions agree with TRBD2. The sample comprised T cells isolated from PBMCs. CDR3 protein: CASSFGLALNTGELFF. The CDR3 nucleotides are TGCGCCAGCAGCTTTGGACTAGCCCTGAACACCGGGGAGCTGTTTTTT.